Below are 19 T cell receptor beta chains sequenced from a single sample in a study of T cell responses to AZD1222 COVID-19 vaccine. Method: immunoSEQ multiplex PCR; TCRdb's copy keeps in-frame clones and lacks some. The sample has 110,000 to 150,000 clones, around 91% seen once. The input for sequencing was peripheral blood, taken on day 0 of AZD1222 vaccination. The receptors derive from an adult in good health.

Turning to this clone: In the same sample, other DNA sequences code for this CDR3. V gene TRBV18 combines with J gene TRBJ2-3, with D uncertain. CDR1 and CDR2 from the germline V gene are KGHSH and LQKENI. The V and J ends lost 6 bases and 0 bases respectively, with 4 bases between them. The CDR3 has 12 residues. CDR3 loop: CASSPSTDTQYF. Here the CDR3 DNA reads TGTGCCAGCTCCCCAAGCACAGATACGCAGTATTTT.

J is TRBJ1-2 and V is TRBV19; 7 bases are a match to TRBD1. Trimming removed 6 bases from V and 2 bases from J; junction bases left unmatched: 9. Germline values: CDR1 LNHDA, CDR2 SQIVND (reference sequence). The CDR3 consists of 15 residues. The CDR3 sequence: CASSQTGQVNYGYTF. For the CDR3, the DNA is TGTGCCAGTAGCCAGACCGGACAGGTCAACTATGGCTACACCTTC.

The V call is TRBV30, the J call TRBJ1-5; D call uncertain. This CDR3 spans 13 amino acids. V was cut by 2 bases and J by 7 bases, with 12 bases left in between. In germline, CDR1 is GTSNPN, CDR2 SVGIG (reference sequence). CDR3 loop: CAWSQGRDQPQHF. In DNA form, the CDR3 reads TGTGCCTGGAGTCAAGGGCGAGACCAGCCCCAGCATTTT.

This clone was recorded at least ten times. The chain couples TRBV4-1 to TRBJ2-7; TRBD1 aligns across 9 bases. The CDR3 length is 14 residues. CDR1 is MGHRA and CDR2 is YSYEKL in the germline V gene. V trimming: 4 bases; J trimming: 7 bases; junction bases outside the gene matches: 8. This CDR3 reads CASSLGDRAREQYF. DNA for the CDR3: TGCGCCAGCAGCCTGGGGGACAGGGCGAGAGAGCAGTACTTC.

This clone was seen only once. This rearrangement joins TRBV9 to TRBJ1-1; possible D gene TRBD1, 6 bases. Germline V gene sequence: CDR1 SGDLS, CDR2 YYNGEE. The CDR3 has 16 amino acids. Trimming took 4 bases from V and 1 from J, leaving 17 bases between them. In DNA form, the CDR3 reads TGTGCCAGCAGCCGAAACCCGACAGGACCGAACACTGAAGCTTTCTTT. Translated, it gives CASSRNPTGPNTEAFF.

The CDR3 sequence: CASSQSKGLPLNYGYTF. The CDR3 bases are TGCGCCAGCAGTCAATCGAAGGGCCTCCCCTTAAACTATGGCTACACCTTC. This chain connects TRBV23-1 to TRBJ1-2; D unclear. TRBV23-1 is known as an ORF, though its function is uncertain. Trimming removed 0 bases at V and 2 bases at J, with 16 bases between. This CDR3 is 17 amino acids long.

This sequence joins TRBV7-9 and TRBJ1-2, with unresolved D. The CDR3 consists of 14 residues. V shed 1 base and J shed 2 bases, with 8 bases lying between them. Germline loops: CDR1 SEHNR, CDR2 FQNEAQ (reference sequence). The CDR3 DNA is TGTGCCAGCAGCTTAGGAGCAGAGAACTATGGCTACACCTTC. This gives the protein CASSLGAENYGYTF.

The J gene is TRBJ1-2, the V gene TRBV7-9; perhaps TRBD1 as D (6 bases). The CDR3 loop spans 17 amino acids. Germline V gene data show CDR1 as SEHNR and CDR2 as FQNEAQ (reference sequence). Trimming took 7 bases from V and 10 from J, leaving 31 bases between them. CDR3 sequence: CASTPGQVRAGVIDYTF. DNA of the CDR3: TGTGCCAGCACCCCCGGCCAGGTTCGGGCAGGGGTCATCGACTACACCTTC.

V and J are TRBV5-4 and TRBJ1-4; D is perhaps TRBD1 (5 bases). The CDR3 consists of 13 residues. Trimming removed 4 bases at V and 5 bases at J, with 9 bases between. Germline V CDR1 and CDR2: SGHNT, YYREEE (reference sequence). As DNA, the CDR3 is TGTGCCAGCAGCGACAGAAGGAATGAAAAACTGTTTTTT. As protein: CASSDRRNEKLFF.

The gene calls are TRBV4-2 and TRBJ2-7; D unresolved. CDR3 length: 13 residues. Germline assignment: CDR1 LGHNA and CDR2 YNFKEQ. Trimming shortened V by 0 bases and J by 7 bases, and 10 bases separated the two germline ends. CDR3 residues: CASSQDGRREQYF. DNA of the CDR3: TGTGCCAGCAGCCAAGACGGCCGGCGAGAGCAGTACTTC.

J is TRBJ1-5 and V is TRBV30; the D gene is possibly TRBD1 (5 bases). Trimming shortened V by 4 bases and J by 4 bases, and 14 bases separated the two germline ends. The V gene's germline CDR1 is GTSNPN and CDR2 SVGIG (reference sequence). This CDR3 has 14 amino acids. The CDR3 DNA follows: TGTGCCTGGAACGTTGGAGGGGTTAATCAGCCCCAGCATTTT. This gives the protein CAWNVGGVNQPQHF.

The V gene is TRBV18, the J gene TRBJ1-6; TRBD1 might be the D (5 bases). Trimming took 3 bases from V and 9 from J, leaving 9 bases between them. The CDR3 length is 13 residues. Per germline, CDR1 KGHSH and CDR2 LQKENI. This CDR3 reads CASSPPQGSPLHF. CDR3 nucleotides: TGTGCCAGCTCACCCCCGCAGGGTTCACCCCTCCACTTT.

With regard to this clone: The junction and the germline gene differ at one end; a read error may be behind it. The V and J genes are TRBV6-2 or TRBV6-3 and TRBJ2-1; D not certain. Germline loops: CDR1 MNHEY, CDR2 SVGEGT. The CDR3 sequence is 14 residues long. The DNA for the CDR3 is TGTGCCAGCAATTACGTGGGATCCTACAATGAGCAGTTCTTC. Protein sequence: CASNYVGSYNEQFF.

The V gene is TRBV20-1, the J gene TRBJ2-1; the D is unclear. This CDR3 contains 15 residues. Germline V lookup: CDR1 DFQATT, CDR2 SNEGSKA (reference sequence). Trimming pared 3 bases from V and 2 bases from J, leaving 14 bases between. The CDR3 here is CSASIIGWAYNEQFF. The CDR3 DNA reads TGCAGTGCTAGTATCATAGGATGGGCCTACAATGAGCAGTTCTTC.

The rearrangement uses TRBV25-1 and TRBJ1-2; D unclear. There are 12 residues in the CDR3. V was pared by 2 bases and J by 5 bases, with 6 bases between. The germline V gene encodes CDR1 MGHDK and CDR2 SYGVNS. CDR3 residues: CASSEGRYGYTF. The DNA of the CDR3 is TGTGCCAGCAGTGAAGGACGGTATGGCTACACCTTC.

The gene calls are TRBV6-6 and TRBJ1-5; D remains ambiguous. Trimming removed 5 bases from V and 3 bases from J, with 14 bases in between. The germline V gene has CDR1 MNHNY and CDR2 SVGAGI (reference sequence). This CDR3 has 15 residues. CDR3 residues: CASSGYHTSNQPQHF. The CDR3 DNA reads TGTGCCAGCAGTGGTTATCATACGTCCAATCAGCCCCAGCATTTT.

The CDR3 DNA is TGTGCCAGCTCAGCCTTACAGGGGAGCTCCTACAATGAGCAGTTCTTC. This gives the protein CASSALQGSSYNEQFF. J is TRBJ2-1 and V is TRBV18, with TRBD1 matching 7 bases. The CDR3 covers 16 residues. The junction had 7 bases not matched to a gene; V was cut back by 5 bases and J by 0 bases. CDR1 and CDR2 from the germline V gene are KGHSH and LQKENI.

This clone was seen a few times. The V call is TRBV3-1 (or the pseudogene TRBV3-2), the J call TRBJ1-5; D remains unclear. This CDR3 region has 16 residues. CDR1 and CDR2 (germline): LGHDT, YNNKEL (reference sequence). The ends were cut back, 4 bases at V and 2 bases at J, with 15 bases in the middle. The CDR3 DNA reads as TGTGCCAGCAGCCCTGGATCGAGGGCCCGCAATCAGCCCCAGCATTTT. It is translated as CASSPGSRARNQPQHF.

The chain has TRBV19 and TRBJ1-6, with D uncertain. The germline CDR1 and CDR2 sequences are LNHDA and SQIVND (reference sequence). Trimming pared 5 bases from V and 0 bases from J, leaving 5 bases between. The CDR3 contains 14 residues. As DNA, the CDR3 is TGTGCCAGTAGTTTCAGCTCCTATAATTCACCCCTCCACTTT. Amino acid sequence: CASSFSSYNSPLHF.